The present T cell receptor beta chain was sequenced within a study of blood T cell repertoires in COVID-19. This clone was observed once. This CDR3 region has 16 residues. Germline CDR1 and CDR2: SGHTA and FQGNSA. Trimming stripped 1 base from V and 1 base from J, with 10 bases between. Repertoires were generated with immunoSEQ multiplex PCR, while TCRdb's copy carries only in-frame clones and drops some. The sample records under 250,000 clones, approximately 85% being singletons. The clonotype originates from a man older than 75 with acute or convalescent COVID-19. Sequences were obtained from peripheral blood. The rearrangement uses TRBV7-2 and TRBJ2-2; no reliable D call. CDR3 sequence: CASSLGPGRNTGELFF. CDR3 nucleotide sequence: TGTGCCAGCAGCTTAGGTCCAGGCCGGAACACCGGGGAGCTGTTTTTT.